Below, 5 T cell receptor beta chains from the same sample are listed, as sequenced in a study of shared clonotypes between healthy human individuals. The protocol was immunoSEQ multiplex PCR, while the TCRdb copy is restricted to in-frame clones and leaves out a portion. This table has 95,000 to 120,000 clones, about 63% appearing once. The sequenced sample was memory CD8+ T cells sorted from blood. Stated subset: CD45RO+ cells pooled with CCR7-negative TemRA cells. The receptors shown here come from a young woman in good health.

This chain connects TRBV19 to TRBJ2-1, with D perhaps matching TRBD2 (6 bases). The germline V gene encodes CDR1 LNHDA and CDR2 SQIVND (reference sequence). The CDR3 runs to 15 residues. V lost 3 bases to trimming and J lost 7 bases, with 16 bases between them. The CDR3 DNA sequence: TGTGCCAGTAGTATTACTGGCGGGATTTATAATGAGCAGTTCTTC. It specifies CASSITGGIYNEQFF. Full variable domain (outside the CDR3, taken from reference TRBV19 and TRBJ2-1): DGGITQSPKYLFRKEGQNVTLSCEQNLNHDAMYWYRQDPGQGLRLIYYSQIVNDFQKGDIAEGYSVSREKKESFPLTVTSAQKNPTAFYLCASSITGGIYNEQFFGPGTRLTVL.

The J gene is TRBJ2-1, the V gene TRBV4-1, with 7 bases lining up with TRBD2. The V gene end was trimmed by 3 bases and the J gene end by 3 bases; junction bases not matched to a gene: 14. CDR1 is MGHRA, CDR2 YSYEKL, per germline. There are 18 residues in the CDR3. CDR3 nucleotides: TGCGCCAGCAGCCACCTTTCCGGGACGGGGGGATTCTACAATGAGCAGTTCTTC. Encoded protein: CASSHLSGTGGFYNEQFF.

This chain uses TRBV15 with TRBJ2-3; D is possibly TRBD2 (6 bases). The CDR3 sequence is 16 residues long. From germline, CDR1 is LNHNV and CDR2 YYDKDF (reference sequence). V lost 1 base, J lost 1 base, and 12 bases lay in between. The CDR3 DNA sequence: TGTGCCACCAGCAGAGCCCGCGGGGAAGGCACAGATACGCAGTATTTT. Protein sequence: CATSRARGEGTDTQYF.

This chain links TRBV7-9 with TRBJ2-7; TRBD1 aligns across 8 bases. Losses at the gene ends were 2 bases for V and 2 bases for J; bases not matched to a gene: 2. The CDR3 contains 14 residues. Germline CDR1 is SEHNR and CDR2 is FQNEAQ (reference sequence). The chain's CDR3 is CASSLTGGTYEQYF. CDR3 bases: TGTGCCAGCAGCTTAACAGGGGGAACCTACGAGCAGTACTTC.

The V call is TRBV29-1, the J call TRBJ2-3; possible D gene TRBD2, 6 bases. Germline loops: CDR1 SQVTM, CDR2 ANQGSEA. The germline V and J ends were trimmed by 2 bases and 4 bases, with 10 bases remaining between them. This CDR3 region has 13 residues. The CDR3 spells CSVESGGADTQYF. The DNA for the CDR3 is TGCAGCGTTGAATCCGGGGGTGCAGATACGCAGTATTTT.